A single sample gave rise to the 21 T cell receptor beta chains below, sequenced in a study of blood T cell repertoires in COVID-19. Profiled with immunoSEQ multiplex PCR; TCRdb holds only in-frame clones, not every one. The sample lists hundreds of thousands of clones, about 89% seen once, with approximately 9.4% in the top ten. The sequenced sample was PBMCs or T cells enriched from blood (not recorded which). These receptors all come from a woman aged 40 to 55 who had recovered from COVID-19.

The genes are TRBV10-3 and TRBJ1-3; TRBD1 is a possible D gene (6 bases). Trimming removed 10 bases at V and 1 base at J, with 8 bases between. The CDR3 is 12 residues long. Germline V gives CDR1 ENHRY, CDR2 SYGVKD. The CDR3 region has the DNA TGTGCCAGTCAGGGGTCTGGAAACACCATATATTTT. It is translated as CASQGSGNTIYF.

This clone has just a few counts. This chain uses TRBV13 with TRBJ2-7, with a tentative D call TRBD1 (6 bases). CDR1 and CDR2 (germline): PRHDT, FYEKMQ (reference sequence). This CDR3 comprises 17 residues. The V gene lost 0 bases and the J gene lost 1 base, with 16 bases spanning the gap. CDR3 region: CASSLGGGVGKSYEQYF. CDR3 DNA sequence: TGTGCCAGCAGCTTAGGAGGGGGAGTCGGGAAATCCTACGAGCAGTACTTC.

J is TRBJ1-2 and V is TRBV30; the D gene is possibly TRBD1 (6 bases). Germline V gene lookup returns CDR1 GTSNPN and CDR2 SVGIG (reference sequence). V was pared by 2 bases and J by 6 bases, with 13 bases between. CDR3 size: 13 residues. For the CDR3, the DNA is TGTGCCTGGAGTAGCAGGGGTCAAGATGGCTACACCTTC. Its translation is CAWSSRGQDGYTF. Based on the CDR3 plus reference TRBV30 and TRBJ1-2, the full variable domain is SQTIHQWPATLVQPVGSPLSLECTVEGTSNPNLYWYRQAAGRGLQLLFYSVGIGQISSEVPQNLSASRPQDRQFILSSKKLLLSDSGFYLCAWSSRGQDGYTFGSGTRLTVV.

The V call is TRBV7-6, the J call TRBJ2-6, with D tentatively TRBD1 (6 bases). The CDR3 covers 18 residues. Germline CDR1 and CDR2: SGHVS and FNYEAQ. Trimming removed 1 base from V and 2 bases from J, with 15 bases in between. CDR3 nucleotides: TGTGCCAGCAGCTTAGTAGACCACAGGGTCCCTGGGGCCAACGTCCTGACTTTC. Its protein is CASSLVDHRVPGANVLTF.

The rearrangement links TRBV7-3 to TRBJ2-5, with D possibly TRBD1 on 5 matching bases. V was clipped by 6 bases and J by 7 bases, with 18 bases between them. The CDR3 sequence is 14 residues long. The germline V gene has CDR1 SGHTA and CDR2 FQGTGA. Written as DNA, the CDR3 is TGTGCCAGCAGTTTCGGGCCAGGTCAGGGGACCCAGTACTTC. It codes for CASSFGPGQGTQYF.

This chain joins TRBV7-3 and TRBJ1-1, with D maybe TRBD1 (6 bases). This CDR3 is 14 amino acids long. Deletions cut 4 bases from V and 4 bases from J, with 13 bases between. CDR1 is SGHTA, CDR2 FQGTGA, per germline. The CDR3 DNA reads as TGTGCCAGCAGCTCTTCAGGGGTTGGCACTGAAGCTTTCTTT. Amino acids: CASSSSGVGTEAFF.

This rearrangement joins TRBV7-6 to TRBJ2-7; D remains unclear. Germline CDR1 SGHVS, CDR2 FNYEAQ. Trimming left V 0 bases short and J 0 bases short, with 12 bases between. This CDR3 contains 16 residues. CDR3 coding DNA: TGTGCCAGCAGCTTAGCAGCCGGTGAAAGCTCCTACGAGCAGTACTTC. This encodes CASSLAAGESSYEQYF.

The chain has TRBV10-3 and TRBJ1-4, with D perhaps TRBD1 (5 bases). Germline V CDR1 and CDR2: ENHRY, SYGVKD. This CDR3 contains 13 residues. The V end lost 5 bases, the J end lost 8 bases, and 12 bases lay between the germline ends. CDR3 amino acids: CAISPGLREKLFF. The DNA of the CDR3 is TGTGCCATCAGTCCAGGGTTGAGAGAAAAACTGTTTTTT.

The chain carries TRBV6-5 and TRBJ2-2; D call uncertain. Germline V CDR1 and CDR2: MNHEY, SVGAGI. The CDR3 has 13 amino acids. Trimming stripped 0 bases from V and 5 bases from J, with 4 bases between. The DNA of the CDR3 is TGTGCCAGCAGTTACTCCCGTACCGGGGAGCTGTTTTTT. Its translation: CASSYSRTGELFF.

For the CDR3, the DNA is TGTGCCACCAGCAGCCACGACAGGGTCCAAGAGACCCAGTACTTC. Its translation is CATSSHDRVQETQYF. The V call is TRBV15, the J call TRBJ2-5; 7 nucleotides align to TRBD1. Unmatched junction bases numbered 5, after V lost 3 bases and J lost 1 base. In germline, CDR1 is LNHNV, CDR2 YYDKDF (reference sequence). This CDR3 spans 15 amino acids.

This chain links TRBV10-3 with TRBJ2-1, with D possibly being TRBD2 (6 bases). The V end lost 8 bases, the J end lost 4 bases, and 18 bases lay between the germline ends. CDR1 ENHRY and CDR2 SYGVKD come from the germline V gene. This CDR3 has 15 residues. CDR3 amino acids: CAIGAGSEVYNEQFF. The CDR3 coding sequence is TGTGCCATCGGAGCCGGGAGCGAGGTATACAATGAGCAGTTCTTC.

This rearrangement joins TRBV18 to TRBJ1-3; TRBD1 aligns across 7 bases. V shed 3 bases and J 4 bases; nucleotides not matched to a gene: 6. The V gene's germline CDR1 is KGHSH and CDR2 LQKENI. The CDR3 covers 15 residues. This CDR3 is CASSPGQLIGNTIYF. DNA for the CDR3: TGTGCCAGCTCACCGGGACAGCTGATCGGAAACACCATATATTTT.

This clone was seen repeatedly, ten times or more. This chain connects TRBV27 to TRBJ2-3; the D gene is possibly TRBD1 (7 bases). The CDR3 is made up of 14 amino acids. The ends were cut back, 3 bases at V and 5 bases at J, with 12 bases in the middle. Germline CDR1 MNHEY, CDR2 SMNVEV (reference sequence). The CDR3 DNA follows: TGTGCCAGCAGTTTGGGCAGGGGGGAAGATACGCAGTATTTT. Encoded protein: CASSLGRGEDTQYF.

This clone was found a few times. The CDR3 loop reads CASNTRGDNEQFF. For the CDR3, the DNA is TGTGCCAGCAATACCAGGGGTGACAATGAGCAGTTCTTC. The chain carries TRBV28 and TRBJ2-1, with a possible D match to TRBD1 (6 bases). This CDR3 is built from 13 residues. In germline, CDR1 is MDHEN, CDR2 SYDVKM. Trimming cost V 7 bases and J 5 bases, with 12 bases left between them.

The J gene is TRBJ2-5, the V gene TRBV27; 9 nucleotides align to TRBD2. The CDR3 is 15 amino acids. The V segment lost 5 bases and the J segment 3 bases; nucleotides outside the gene matches: 7. CDR1 is MNHEY, CDR2 SMNVEV, per germline (reference sequence). This CDR3 reads CASSRWVAGEETQYF. CDR3 in DNA: TGTGCCAGCAGTCGGTGGGTAGCGGGGGAAGAGACCCAGTACTTC.

The CDR3 region has the DNA TGTGCCAGCGGTATCTACTACAATGAGCAGTTCTTC. Translated, it gives CASGIYYNEQFF. This rearrangement joins TRBV2 to TRBJ2-1; no firm D call. This CDR3 is 12 amino acids long. Germline V lookup: CDR1 SNHLY, CDR2 FYNNEI. Trimming cost V 8 bases and J 3 bases, with 8 bases left between them.

This chain connects TRBV7-9 to TRBJ2-7; D gene uncertain. The germline CDR1 and CDR2 sequences are SEHNR and FQNEAQ (reference sequence). Trimming left V 0 bases short and J 5 bases short, with 11 bases between. The length of the CDR3 is 14 residues. The CDR3 here is CASSLAINTDEQYF. CDR3 DNA: TGTGCCAGCAGCTTAGCAATCAATACAGACGAGCAGTACTTC.

This clone was counted once. The chain is built from TRBV24-1 and TRBJ2-5, with TRBD1 as a possible D gene (6 bases). The germline V gene encodes CDR1 KGHDR and CDR2 SFDVKD. The CDR3 has 17 residues. V dropped 4 bases and J dropped 0 bases, with 17 bases sitting between them. CDR3 loop: CATSDPGAGAYQETQYF. For the CDR3, the DNA is TGTGCCACCAGTGACCCAGGGGCAGGGGCGTACCAAGAGACCCAGTACTTC.

This clone has just one count. The rearrangement uses TRBV3-1 (or the pseudogene TRBV3-2) and TRBJ1-5, with 7 bases fitting TRBD1. Germline CDR1 LGHDT, CDR2 YNNKEL (reference sequence). Trimming took 0 bases from V and 1 from J; bases not matched to a gene: 9. The CDR3 is 18 amino acids. The CDR3 DNA follows: TGTGCCAGCAGCCAAGAGGCTAGGACAGGAATCAGCAATCAGCCCCAGCATTTT. Amino acids: CASSQEARTGISNQPQHF.

This chain joins TRBV7-2 and TRBJ2-3, with TRBD2 as a possible D gene (5 bases). This CDR3 spans 16 amino acids. Trimming took off 4 bases at V and 4 bases at J, with 18 bases between the two ends. The V gene's germline CDR1 is SGHTA and CDR2 FQGNSA. The DNA of the CDR3 is TGTGCCAGCAGCTCCCCGGGGAGAGGGAGTGCAGATACGCAGTATTTT. Translating it yields CASSSPGRGSADTQYF.

V usage is TRBV5-1 and J usage is TRBJ2-1; no clear D. The CDR3 runs to 14 residues. Trimming cost V 6 bases and J 0 bases, with 10 bases left between them. The germline V gene encodes CDR1 SGHRS and CDR2 YFSETQ. The CDR3 region has the DNA TGCGCCAGCACCTTACTTCCCTCCTACAATGAGCAGTTCTTC. This codes for CASTLLPSYNEQFF.